This T cell receptor (beta chain) comes out of a study of T cell responses to AZD1222 COVID-19 vaccine. About this clone itself: Its antigen is still unknown.

General study results and limits: Targets within unmutated variant regions were reportedly found for nearly half of spike-specific TCRs.

Assay: immunoSEQ multiplex PCR; the TCRdb copy retains only in-frame clones and omits some. This table has under 150,000 clones, about 89% appearing once. CDR1 SGHNT and CDR2 YYREEE come from the germline V gene (reference sequence). CDR3 size: 16 residues. V lost 2 bases to trimming and J lost 0 bases; unmatched junction nucleotides: 7. The origin of this receptor is an adult in good health. The J gene is TRBJ2-7, the V gene TRBV5-4; TRBD2 matches at 8 bases. This specimen consisted of peripheral blood, obtained on day 0 of AZD1222 vaccination. This CDR3 reads CASSFLVSGSSYEQYF. CDR3 sequence (DNA): TGTGCCAGCAGCTTCCTTGTCAGCGGGAGCTCCTACGAGCAGTACTTC.